The text below deals with one T cell receptor beta chain. Libraries were prepared by immunoSEQ multiplex PCR; TCRdb keeps only in-frame clonotypes and omits some of them. Of about 320,000 clones listed, around 84% are singletons. The data are from a study of Ad26.COV2.S vaccination and SARS-CoV-2 variants. Study-level information: By the intramuscular route, Ad26.COV2.S was given once, or twice 56 days apart.

Treatment denoted: over 15 received Ad26.COV2.S at low or high dose, single or two shots; several received placebo; per-sample allocation not given. Samples came from day 63 after the first vaccine or placebo injection. Per germline, CDR1 MNHEY and CDR2 SVGEGT. V dropped 6 bases and J dropped 10 bases, with 27 bases sitting between them. This CDR3 region has 16 residues. The rearrangement uses TRBV6-2 or TRBV6-3 and TRBJ1-1; maybe TRBD1 (6 bases). Sequenced material: peripheral blood, taken in a trial of Ad26.COV2.S vaccine versus placebo. The TCR sequence derives from a person between 18 and 60 years old who received the Ad26.COV2.S COVID-19 vaccine or a placebo. CDR3 sequence: CASSPRQVVSFPAAFF. The CDR3 nucleotides read TGTGCCAGCAGCCCTCGACAGGTTGTTTCCTTCCCTGCAGCTTTCTTT.